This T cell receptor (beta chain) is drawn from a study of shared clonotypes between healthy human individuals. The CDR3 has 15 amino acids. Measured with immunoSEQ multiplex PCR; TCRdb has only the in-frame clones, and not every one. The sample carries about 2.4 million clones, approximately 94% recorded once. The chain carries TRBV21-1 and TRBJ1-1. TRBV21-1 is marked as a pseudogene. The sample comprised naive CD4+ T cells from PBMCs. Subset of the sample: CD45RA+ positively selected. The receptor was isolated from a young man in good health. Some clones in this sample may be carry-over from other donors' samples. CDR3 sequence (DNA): TGTGCCAGCAGCAAAGGAGTCCCGATTAACACTGAAGCTTTCTTT. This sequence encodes CASSKGVPINTEAFF.